This T cell receptor (beta chain) derives from a study of blood T cell repertoires in COVID-19. Data came from immunoSEQ multiplex PCR; TCRdb stores just in-frame clones and leaves some out. The sample yields hundreds of thousands of clones, 85% to 90% seen once. This CDR3 has 15 amino acids. Trimming left V 1 base short and J 7 bases short, with 11 bases between. CDR1 and CDR2 (germline): SGHVS, FQNEAQ. The receptor's source is a man at least 80 years old with acute or convalescent COVID-19. The rearrangement uses TRBV7-8 and TRBJ1-6; D uncertain. Source material: peripheral blood. The CDR3 reads CASSLGETGNSPLHF. In DNA, the CDR3 is TGTGCCAGCAGCTTAGGGGAGACTGGGAATTCACCCCTCCACTTT. Complete variable domain (other parts from reference TRBV7-8 and TRBJ1-6): GAGVSQSPRYKVAKRGQDVALRCDPISGHVSLFWYQQALGQGPEFLTYFQNEAQLDKSGLPSDRFFAERPEGSVSTLKIQRTQQEDSAVYLCASSLGETGNSPLHFGNGTRLTVT.